This is a list of T cell receptor beta chains from one sample in a study of T-cell reconstitution after alpha-beta-depleted transplantation in children. From the PCR reads, TCRdb called clonotypes with MiXCR, one entry per CDR3 protein. The sample records hundreds of thousands of distinct CDR3 sequences, about 9.2% being singletons. The sample consisted of PBMCs from the stem cell graft donor, taken from the stem cell graft. All receptors derive from a human donor who donated a stem cell graft to a child with acute lymphoblastic leukemia. Both conserved end residues are part of each CDR3. For some rows the clone size is stated as once, few or many, or as a class when expanded; others skip it.

abundance: -
v_gene: TRBV29-1
CDR3aa: CSVEDPAGVNEQFF

abundance: -
v_gene: TRBV6-1
CDR3aa: CASSRGPGAVNTEAFF

abundance: -
v_gene: TRBV27
CDR3aa: CASSKKGQGVSYEQYF

abundance: many
v_gene: TRBV3-1
CDR3aa: CASSQGQGDEKLFF

abundance: -
v_gene: TRBV5-1
CDR3aa: CASSLELNTGELFF

abundance: few
v_gene: TRBV20-1
CDR3aa: CSANRANQPQHF

abundance: few
v_gene: TRBV7-9
CDR3aa: CASSFDNSPLHF

abundance: -
v_gene: TRBV2
CDR3aa: CASIDGGTVYNEQFF

abundance: -
v_gene: TRBV29-1
CDR3aa: CSVEELEETQYF

abundance: few
v_gene: TRBV30
CDR3aa: CAWSISGGTPDTQYF

abundance: -
v_gene: TRBV7-2
CDR3aa: CASSPRDRVDEQYF

abundance: many
v_gene: TRBV6-5
CDR3aa: CASSYRGLRETQYF

abundance: -
v_gene: TRBV5-6
CDR3aa: CASSLGRPGNQPQHF

abundance: many
v_gene: TRBV7-6
CDR3aa: CASSLGTYRNNSPLHF

abundance: -
v_gene: TRBV6-5
CDR3aa: CASSSSASTQYF

abundance: -
v_gene: TRBV7-2
CDR3aa: CASSIPQEVPQYF

abundance: many
v_gene: TRBV12-3/TRBV12-4
CDR3aa: CASSPQTGSGNTIYF

abundance: -
v_gene: TRBV7-9
CDR3aa: CASSSFGGGNQPQHF

abundance: -
v_gene: TRBV5-1
CDR3aa: CASSGGAPNTGELFF

abundance: few
v_gene: TRBV5-1
CDR3aa: CASSLAKKNYGYTF

abundance: few
v_gene: TRBV6-1
CDR3aa: CASSEASGGGGYTF

abundance: -
v_gene: TRBV3-1
CDR3aa: CASSQVIGGGAVDNEQFF

abundance: -
v_gene: TRBV5-1
CDR3aa: CASSPGVSGLARTNEKLFF

abundance: many
v_gene: TRBV29-1
CDR3aa: CSVEDNIVDTQYF

abundance: -
v_gene: TRBV5-4
CDR3aa: CASSSAGTPYGYTF

abundance: -
v_gene: TRBV7-8
CDR3aa: CASSSPPVGPSDTQYF

abundance: many
v_gene: TRBV7-2
CDR3aa: CASSLAMLGGAGANVLTF

abundance: few
v_gene: TRBV7-2
CDR3aa: CASRLTGSGNTIYF

abundance: many
v_gene: TRBV3-1
CDR3aa: CASSQDGRHVQETQYF

abundance: -
v_gene: TRBV5-1
CDR3aa: CASSSAGAAGNTIYF

abundance: -
v_gene: TRBV7-4
CDR3aa: CASSLRHCANSGNTIYF

abundance: many
v_gene: TRBV5-6
CDR3aa: CASSSLNMGGAGQPQHF

abundance: once
v_gene: TRBV14
CDR3aa: CASRLKNTEAFF

abundance: -
v_gene: TRBV11-2
CDR3aa: CASSQDFSGNTIYF

abundance: many
v_gene: TRBV5-1
CDR3aa: CASSLTTGGSYGYTF

abundance: -
v_gene: TRBV20-1
CDR3aa: CSALIGLYEQYF

abundance: many
v_gene: TRBV24-1
CDR3aa: CATSDSQGYNEQFF

abundance: many
v_gene: TRBV24-1
CDR3aa: CATSAEGGGGDEQFF

abundance: -
v_gene: TRBV29-1
CDR3aa: CSVEDGQGRAETQYF

abundance: -
v_gene: TRBV11-2
CDR3aa: CASSMSRDRGFQPQHF

abundance: -
v_gene: TRBV20-1
CDR3aa: CSARDRRNTEAFF

abundance: many
v_gene: TRBV5-1
CDR3aa: CASSVTTGRNEQFF

abundance: few
v_gene: TRBV29-1
CDR3aa: CSVGGAGRTGELFF

abundance: few
v_gene: TRBV7-2
CDR3aa: CASSLPLFQETQYF

abundance: few
v_gene: TRBV7-2
CDR3aa: CASSNSQAGDDQPQHF

abundance: few
v_gene: TRBV12-3/TRBV12-4
CDR3aa: CASSLAGGRGSYNEQFF

abundance: few
v_gene: TRBV9
CDR3aa: CASSVVGAGPNTEAFF

abundance: many
v_gene: TRBV29-1
CDR3aa: CSVERADRGNEQFF

abundance: few
v_gene: TRBV27
CDR3aa: CASSLSGTGGERVDTDTQYF

abundance: few
v_gene: TRBV11-2
CDR3aa: CASSLGRTMNTEAFF

abundance: few
v_gene: TRBV21-1
CDR3aa: CASSQTAGGIFETQYF

abundance: -
v_gene: TRBV20-1
CDR3aa: CSATRGRGGYTF